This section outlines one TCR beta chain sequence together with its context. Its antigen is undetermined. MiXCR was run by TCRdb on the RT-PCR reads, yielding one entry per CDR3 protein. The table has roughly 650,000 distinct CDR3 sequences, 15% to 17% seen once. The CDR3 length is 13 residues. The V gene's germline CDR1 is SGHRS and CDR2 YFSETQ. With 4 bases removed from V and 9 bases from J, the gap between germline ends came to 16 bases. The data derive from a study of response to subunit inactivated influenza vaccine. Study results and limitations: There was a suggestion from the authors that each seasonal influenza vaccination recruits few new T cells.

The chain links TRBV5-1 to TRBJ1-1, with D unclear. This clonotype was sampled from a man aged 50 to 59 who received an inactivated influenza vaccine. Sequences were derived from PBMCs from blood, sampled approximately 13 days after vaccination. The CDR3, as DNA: TGCGCCAGCAGCAAGGAGACTTTGGTCCAAGCTTTCTTT. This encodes CASSKETLVQAFF.